The rows below give T cell receptor beta chains drawn from one sample of a study of T cells in Graves' hyperthyroidism and ophthalmopathy. TCRdb processed the multiplex PCR reads anew with MiXCR; each CDR3 protein has one entry. The sample yields roughly 200,000 distinct CDR3 sequences, around 19% seen once. The sequenced sample was blood. The source of these receptors is a man aged 40-55 years with Graves' hyperthyroidism. CDR3s include the opening cysteine and the closing phenylalanine or tryptophan. The D gene is left open where the match is weak. For some rows the clone size is stated as once, few or many, or as a class when expanded; others skip it.

j_gene: TRBJ2-7; abundance: -; len: 17; d_gene: -; v_gene: TRBV4-2; CDR3aa: CASSQDQSQGFKYEQYF; CDR3nt: TGTGCCAGCAGCCAAGATCAGTCACAGGGATTCAAATACGAGCAGTACTTC
j_gene: TRBJ2-3; abundance: many; len: 16; d_gene: -; v_gene: TRBV28; CDR3aa: CASSLRQASSTDTQYF; CDR3nt: TGTGCCAGCAGTTTAAGACAGGCCTCTAGCACAGATACGCAGTATTTT
j_gene: TRBJ2-3; abundance: many; len: 16; d_gene: -; v_gene: TRBV28; CDR3aa: CASQQLGGGPFDTQYF; CDR3nt: TGTGCCAGCCAACAATTGGGGGGGGGGCCATTCGATACGCAGTATTTT
j_gene: TRBJ2-3; abundance: many; len: 14; d_gene: -; v_gene: TRBV7-2; CDR3aa: CASSLAPGTDTQYF; CDR3nt: TGTGCCAGCAGCTTAGCGCCAGGGACAGATACGCAGTATTTT
j_gene: TRBJ2-7; abundance: many; len: 11; d_gene: -; v_gene: TRBV30; CDR3aa: CAWSAGDEQYF; CDR3nt: TGTGCCTGGAGTGCAGGGGACGAGCAGTACTTC
j_gene: TRBJ1-4; abundance: -; len: 15; d_gene: -; v_gene: TRBV20-1; CDR3aa: CSARDWGGGNEKLFF; CDR3nt: TGCAGTGCTAGAGATTGGGGGGGAGGTAATGAAAAACTGTTTTTT
j_gene: TRBJ2-5; abundance: -; len: 16; d_gene: TRBD1; v_gene: TRBV20-1; CDR3aa: CSASRGTGDLGETQHF; CDR3nt: TGCAGTGCTAGTAGGGGGACAGGGGATTTAGGAGAGACCCAGCACTTC
j_gene: TRBJ2-1; abundance: -; len: 14; d_gene: TRBD2; v_gene: TRBV29-1; CDR3aa: CSVQRLAGENEQFF; CDR3nt: TGCAGCGTTCAGAGGCTAGCGGGGGAGAATGAGCAGTTCTTC
j_gene: TRBJ2-3; abundance: many; len: 16; d_gene: -; v_gene: TRBV7-2; CDR3aa: CASSSRRSGSTDTQYF; CDR3nt: TGTGCCAGCAGCTCCCGCCGTAGCGGCAGCACAGATACGCAGTATTTT
j_gene: TRBJ2-7; abundance: -; len: 20; d_gene: -; v_gene: TRBV4-3; CDR3aa: CASSHNILLTGLANSYEQYF; CDR3nt: TGCGCCAGCAGCCATAATATACTCCTGACGGGCCTGGCGAATTCCTACGAGCAGTACTTC
j_gene: TRBJ2-7; abundance: many; len: 12; d_gene: -; v_gene: TRBV20-1; CDR3aa: CSATDRGYEQYF; CDR3nt: TGCAGTGCCACGGACAGAGGCTACGAGCAGTACTTC
j_gene: TRBJ1-1; abundance: -; len: 16; d_gene: TRBD1; v_gene: TRBV2; CDR3aa: CASSEAGQGARTEAFF; CDR3nt: TGTGCCAGCAGTGAAGCGGGGCAGGGGGCGCGGACTGAAGCTTTCTTT
j_gene: TRBJ2-1; abundance: many; len: 16; d_gene: TRBD2; v_gene: TRBV7-8; CDR3aa: CASILSPSGWYNEQFF; CDR3nt: TGTGCCAGCATCCTGAGTCCTAGCGGATGGTACAATGAGCAGTTCTTC
j_gene: TRBJ2-7; abundance: many; len: 12; d_gene: -; v_gene: TRBV6-2/TRBV6-3; CDR3aa: CASSYKGYEQYF; CDR3nt: TGTGCCAGCAGTTACAAGGGGTACGAGCAGTACTTC
j_gene: TRBJ1-1; abundance: -; len: 14; d_gene: -; v_gene: TRBV28; CDR3aa: CASSLPGSNTEAFF; CDR3nt: TGTGCCAGCAGTTTGCCTGGGTCGAACACTGAAGCTTTCTTT
j_gene: TRBJ2-1; abundance: many; len: 13; d_gene: -; v_gene: TRBV7-3; CDR3aa: CASSMTVDNEQFF; CDR3nt: TGTGCCAGCAGCATGACAGTAGACAATGAGCAGTTCTTC